This T cell receptor (beta chain) was obtained from a study of Graves' ophthalmopathy and Graves' hyperthyroidism. General observations from the study: A 13-signature model separated ophthalmopathy from stable hyperthyroidism, reaching around 89% sensitivity and less than 83% specificity cross-validated.

Patients in the hyperthyroidism group, adults aged 18 to 65, were newly diagnosed, under 2 months' duration. The PBMC fraction was derived from more than 8 ml of fresh peripheral blood. The sequenced template was RNA, covering the TCR beta CDR3 region. The first round was an RT-PCR with HTBI primers, and the second round was a multiplex PCR. MiXCR, run by TCRdb on the multiplex PCR reads, gives a single entry per CDR3 protein. Of roughly 410,000 distinct CDR3 sequences listed, just over 15% are singletons. For this clonotype: No antigen is known for it. This could be a read error, since a much larger clone is one nucleotide away.

Germline CDR1 and CDR2: SGDLS and YYNGEE. CDR3 length: 15 amino acids. This receptor was obtained from a woman between 18 and 29 years old with stable Graves' hyperthyroidism. Input material: peripheral blood. The chain uses TRBV9 and TRBJ1-2; D ambiguous. CDR3: CASSVSTETNYGDTF. The CDR3 DNA is TGTGCCAGCAGCGTATCAACGGAGACTAACTATGGCGACACCTTC.